This TCR beta chain came from a study of cytotoxic CD8 clonotypes in ibrutinib-treated CLL. Study at large: After a median of 68 months, some 15 patients stayed remitted and about twelve progressed; responses had been partial in about 24 and complete in 2. Samples showed on average approximately 270,000 productive templates and roughly 90,000 productive rearrangements.

Overall study findings and caveats: Before falling back toward baseline at progression, clonality had risen at the time of ibrutinib response. Sampling times differed between sustained-remission and progressing patients.

This clone was picked up one time. The antigen remains unidentified. A junction end diverges from the germline sequence, so it may reflect a read error. This CDR3 is 15 amino acids long. From germline, CDR1 is LNHDA and CDR2 SQIVND (reference sequence). The protocol was immunoSEQ multiplex PCR, while the TCRdb copy is restricted to in-frame clones and leaves out a portion. The data show under 150,000 clones, 80% seen once. The starting material was PBMCs, obtained after 36 months of ibrutinib treatment. The chain uses TRBV19 and TRBJ1-6; 10 nucleotides align to TRBD1. This clonotype originated in a human donor with chronic lymphocytic leukemia. CDR3 DNA sequence: TGTGCCAGCAGTACCGGGACAGGGGTTAATTCACCCCTCCACTTT. This codes for CASSTGTGVNSPLHF. The whole variable domain, remainder taken from reference TRBV19 and TRBJ1-6, is DGGITQSPKYLFRKEGQNVTLSCEQNLNHDAMYWYRQDPGQGLRLIYYSQIVNDFQKGDIAEGYSVSREKKESFPLTVTSAQKNPTAFYLCASSTGTGVNSPLHFGNGTRLTVT.